The 15 T cell receptor beta chains in this list originate from one sample, sequenced in a study of blood T cells in healthy people across ages. The use of a sample-barcoded 5' primer and a J-beta primer mix characterized a second PCR of roughly 6 to 11 cycles. TCRdb re-called the 5' RACE reads with MiXCR, one entry per CDR3 protein. The sample consists of about 1,500,000 distinct CDR3 sequences, 28% of them appearing once. The specimen was blood. All receptors derive from a woman aged 30 to 39 in good health.

This clonotype occurred a few times. This chain joins TRBV12-3 or TRBV12-4 and TRBJ2-7; D possibly corresponds to TRBD1 (6 bases). The V end was cut by 3 bases, the J end by 8 bases, with 20 bases between. The CDR3 has 15 amino acids. CDR3 amino acids: CASSFLTRDRDKQYF. The CDR3 region has the DNA TGTGCCAGCAGTTTCCTTACCAGGGATCGGGACAAGCAGTACTTC.

This clonotype was counted between two and nine times. This chain joins TRBV6-6 and TRBJ2-5; D is unresolved. Germline V gene lookup returns CDR1 MNHNY and CDR2 SVGAGI (reference sequence). CDR3 length: 14 residues. Trimming removed 2 bases from V and 5 bases from J, with 12 bases in between. The CDR3 spells CASSYGGNWETQYF. CDR3 DNA: TGTGCCAGCAGTTACGGTGGGAATTGGGAGACCCAGTACTTC.

A word on this clonotype: Since a much larger clone is just one base distant, this may be a read error. The V and J genes are TRBV20-1 and TRBJ2-4, with D tentatively TRBD1 (6 bases). Germline loops: CDR1 DFQATT, CDR2 SNEGSKA (reference sequence). With 5 bases removed from V and 13 bases from J, the gap between germline ends came to 21 bases. The CDR3 runs to 13 residues. Here the CDR3 DNA reads TGCAGTGCTCGACAGGAACCCTGTGAGGGGCAGTACTTC. Translated: CSARQEPCEGQYF.

This clonotype was seen a handful of times. This chain links TRBV21-1 with TRBJ2-7. TRBV21-1 is a pseudogene. This CDR3 comprises 12 residues. The CDR3 region has the DNA TGTGCCTATCAGCGGGATTACTACGAGCAGTACTTC. As protein: CAYQRDYYEQYF.

This clonotype has just a few counts. The V and J genes are TRBV11-2 and TRBJ2-5; 8 bases are shared with TRBD1. This CDR3 has 14 residues. V trimming: 6 bases; J trimming: 6 bases; junction bases outside the gene matches: 9. CDR1 is SGHAT and CDR2 is FQNNGV in the germline V gene. CDR3 sequence (DNA): TGTGCCAGCAGGGGTCCCGGGACAGGTCAGACCCAGTACTTC. This translates into CASRGPGTGQTQYF.

The rearrangement joins TRBV7-2 to TRBJ2-4; the match to TRBD2 covers 9 bases. This CDR3 spans 15 amino acids. Germline-derived CDR1 and CDR2 are SGHTA and FQGNSA. V trimming: 7 bases; J trimming: 13 bases; junction bases outside the gene matches: 17. CDR3 coding DNA: TGTGCCAGCACCAGTTTTTCACTAGCGGGCAATGAGCAGTACTTC. Amino acid sequence: CASTSFSLAGNEQYF.

This clonotype was counted only a few times. The V gene is TRBV6-1, the J gene TRBJ2-7; 8 nucleotides align to TRBD1. Trimming took 6 bases from V and 2 from J; bases not matched to a gene: 9. This CDR3 is 15 amino acids long. CDR1 and CDR2 (germline): MNHNS, SASEGT. In nucleotides, the CDR3 is TGTGCCAGCAGCGGAGACAGGGGTGGGACCTACGAGCAGTACTTC. The encoded protein is CASSGDRGGTYEQYF.

With regard to this clonotype: At one boundary the junction diverges from the germline segment, which might be a read error. The chain is built from TRBV7-2 and TRBJ2-1; weak D call: TRBD2 (5 bases). The CDR3 length is 12 residues. Germline CDR1 SGHTA, CDR2 FQGNSA. CDR3 sequence: CASSLSGAEQCF. CDR3 in DNA: TGTGCCAGCAGCTTATCTGGAGCGGAGCAGTGCTTC.

V is TRBV6-5 and J is TRBJ2-7, with 11 bases identical to TRBD1. Trimming cost V 6 bases and J 0 bases; bases outside gene matches: 4. CDR1 is MNHEY, CDR2 SVGAGI, per germline. The CDR3 is made up of 15 amino acids. The CDR3, as DNA: TGTGCCAGCAGATTGGGACAGGGGGACTCCTACGAGCAGTACTTC. Its protein product is CASRLGQGDSYEQYF.

The chain recombines TRBV5-1 with TRBJ2-2, with 9 bases fitting TRBD1. Per germline, CDR1 SGHRS and CDR2 YFSETQ. This CDR3 has 16 residues. V trimming: 3 bases; J trimming: 5 bases; junction bases outside the gene matches: 8. This CDR3 is CASSWIEGQGTGELFF. The CDR3 coding sequence is TGCGCCAGCAGCTGGATTGAAGGACAGGGGACCGGGGAGCTGTTTTTT. The complete variable domain, with remaining parts taken from reference TRBV5-1 and TRBJ2-2, reads KAGVTQTPRYLIKTRGQQVTLSCSPISGHRSVSWYQQTPGQGLQFLFEYFSETQRNKGNFPGRFSGRQFSNSRSEMNVSTLELGDSALYLCASSWIEGQGTGELFFGEGSRLTVL.

The chain is built from TRBV9 and TRBJ2-3, with a tentative D call TRBD2 (7 bases). V lost 1 base to trimming and J lost 6 bases, with 15 bases between them. The CDR3 runs to 15 residues. CDR1 is SGDLS and CDR2 is YYNGEE in the germline V gene. The CDR3 nucleotides are TGTGCCAGCAGCGTATTGGGGGGGCAGGCGGATACGCAGTATTTT. This sequence encodes CASSVLGGQADTQYF.

The chain combines TRBV7-9 with TRBJ1-2; no reliable D call. V was pared by 2 bases and J by 5 bases, with 6 bases between. CDR3 length: 12 amino acids. Germline loops: CDR1 SEHNR, CDR2 FQNEAQ (reference sequence). CDR3 DNA: TGTGCCAGCAGCTTAAACTATTATGGCTACACCTTC. Protein: CASSLNYYGYTF.

This clonotype was counted only a few times. The gene calls are TRBV11-2 and TRBJ2-7; no reliable D call. Germline CDR1 reads SGHAT; CDR2 reads FQNNGV. The CDR3 contains 14 residues. The ends were cut back, 1 base at V and 3 bases at J, with 10 bases in the middle. The CDR3 DNA follows: TGTGCCAGCAGCTTAGGCCGGAACCGCTACGAGCAGTACTTC. It encodes CASSLGRNRYEQYF.

This clonotype has only a few counts. This rearrangement joins TRBV7-8 to TRBJ2-5; 10 nucleotides agree with TRBD2. The CDR3 is 16 amino acids. Per germline, CDR1 SGHVS and CDR2 FQNEAQ. Losses at the gene ends were 10 bases for V and 1 base for J; bases not matched to a gene: 12. CDR3: CATTPSAGGVQETQYF. The DNA of the CDR3 is TGTGCCACTACTCCCTCAGCGGGGGGGGTCCAAGAGACCCAGTACTTC.

This clonotype was detected many times. The chain combines TRBV20-1 with TRBJ2-3; 9 bases map to TRBD2. The length of the CDR3 is 16 residues. The V gene end was trimmed by 0 bases and the J gene end by 2 bases; junction bases not matched to a gene: 6. CDR1 is DFQATT, CDR2 SNEGSKA, per germline (reference sequence). The CDR3 DNA is TGCAGTGCTAGAGAAATGGCGGGGGGGTACACAGATACGCAGTATTTT. It translates to CSAREMAGGYTDTQYF.